This T cell receptor (beta chain) was obtained from a study of shared clonotypes between healthy human individuals. Study-wide background: The people who gave samples were two women and a few men aged 18 to 49.

Only in-frame clones appear in the TCRdb table, and some are missing; sequencing was by immunoSEQ multiplex PCR. The profile shows 900,000 to 1,200,000 clones, around three quarters of them singletons. V dropped 0 bases and J dropped 3 bases, with 2 bases sitting between them. This CDR3 region has 13 residues. Germline CDR1 and CDR2: SGHNT and YENEEA. The donors, all of them Caucasian adults, lived in Nashville, Tennessee. This sequence originates from a man between 18 and 29 years old in good health. Some clones in this sample may be carry-over from other donors' samples. The chain recombines TRBV11-3 with TRBJ2-2; D is unclear. The sequenced sample consisted of memory CD4+ T cells from PBMCs. Subset denoted: CD45RA-negative fraction. CDR3 residues: CASSLDHTGELFF. The DNA for the CDR3 is TGTGCCAGCAGCTTAGACCACACCGGGGAGCTGTTTTTT.